These 7 T cell receptor beta chains originate from one sample sequenced in a study of cytomegalovirus exposure and HLA in healthy donors. A multiplex PCR was run with 60 Vbeta primers and 13 Jbeta primers. Clones were read by immunoSEQ multiplex PCR, and TCRdb kept only the in-frame ones, dropping some. The data show approximately 91,000 clones, 69% seen once. Sample: PBMCs. All receptors derive from a female donor in good health and CMV-seronegative.

The V call is TRBV30, the J call TRBJ2-6; unclear D gene. Trimming cost V 7 bases and J 3 bases, with 7 bases left between them. The germline CDR1 and CDR2 sequences are GTSNPN and SVGIG (reference sequence). The CDR3 consists of 12 residues. The CDR3 DNA reads TGTGCCTCCGGTGTTGGGGCCAACGTCCTGACTTTC. Translation: CASGVGANVLTF. The whole variable domain, filled in from reference TRBV30 and TRBJ2-6, reads SQTIHQWPATLVQPVGSPLSLECTVEGTSNPNLYWYRQAAGRGLQLLFYSVGIGQISSEVPQNLSASRPQDRQFILSSKKLLLSDSGFYLCASGVGANVLTFGAGSRLTVL.

Only a few counts were recorded for this clone. V gene TRBV5-1 combines with J gene TRBJ2-7, with D uncertain. V gave up 4 bases and J gave up 6 bases, with 11 bases separating them. Germline-derived CDR1 and CDR2 are SGHRS and YFSETQ. This CDR3 spans 12 amino acids. CDR3: CASSILQTEQYF. CDR3 coding DNA: TGCGCCAGCAGCATCCTACAGACCGAGCAGTACTTC.

The chain combines TRBV4-1 with TRBJ1-2, with 7 nucleotides matching TRBD1. In germline, CDR1 is MGHRA, CDR2 YSYEKL. The V gene end was trimmed by 1 base and the J gene end by 3 bases; junction bases not matched to a gene: 8. This CDR3 region has 16 residues. In DNA, the CDR3 is TGCGCCAGCAGCCAAGCCCCGACAGGGTGGGACTATGGCTACACCTTC. Protein product: CASSQAPTGWDYGYTF.

V gene TRBV6-6 combines with J gene TRBJ1-2, with 9 bases fitting TRBD1. CDR3 length: 16 residues. V was pared by 5 bases and J by 2 bases, with 9 bases of the junction left unmatched. From germline, CDR1 is MNHNY and CDR2 SVGAGI (reference sequence). CDR3 region: CASSNQRQGGNYGYTF. Written as DNA, the CDR3 is TGTGCCAGCAGTAACCAACGACAGGGGGGAAACTATGGCTACACCTTC.

The V gene is TRBV6-4, the J gene TRBJ2-2; perhaps TRBD2 as D (5 bases). The germline gives CDR1 MRHNA, CDR2 SNTAGT. CDR3 size: 13 residues. V lost 2 bases and J lost 4, with 5 bases in between. In nucleotides, the CDR3 is TGTGCCAGCAGTGACGGGAGCACCGGGGAGCTGTTTTTT. Residues: CASSDGSTGELFF.

The V and J genes are TRBV7-9 and TRBJ1-2; possible D gene TRBD1, 6 bases. The CDR3 has 15 residues. Germline assignment: CDR1 SEHNR and CDR2 FQNEAQ (reference sequence). Trimming shortened V by 7 bases and J by 4 bases, and 19 bases separated the two germline ends. The CDR3, as DNA: TGTGCCAGCACCCAGGACAGCTCTTACTCCTATGGCTACACCTTC. It codes for CASTQDSSYSYGYTF.

With regard to this clone: One end of the junction is discordant with germline, which a read error may explain. In DNA, the CDR3 is TGCGCCAGCAGCTATGGACAGGGGGATCTGTTTTTT. It translates to CASSYGQGDLFF. J is TRBJ2-2 and V is TRBV4-3, with 10 bases matching TRBD1. The CDR3 has 12 amino acids. Germline lookup yields CDR1 LGHNA and CDR2 YSLEER.